These 31 T cell receptor beta chains share one sample of origin, sequenced in a study of cytomegalovirus exposure and HLA in healthy donors. The data were produced by immunoSEQ multiplex PCR, yet TCRdb's version contains in-frame clones alone and is incomplete. The table shows roughly 280,000 clones, with about 86% occurring only once. The specimen was PBMCs. Receptors originate from a woman aged 18-29 years in good health and CMV-seronegative.

The chain links TRBV6-5 to TRBJ1-5; no definite D call. Germline V lookup: CDR1 MNHEY, CDR2 SVGAGI. V shed 8 bases and J shed 3 bases, with 11 bases lying between them. This CDR3 contains 13 residues. CDR3 sequence: CASGWAYNQPQHF. CDR3 DNA: TGTGCCAGCGGGTGGGCATACAATCAGCCCCAGCATTTT.

The V call is TRBV11-2, the J call TRBJ1-4; weak D call: TRBD1 (5 bases). Per the germline V gene, CDR1 is SGHAT and CDR2 is FQNNGV. The CDR3 covers 14 residues. Trimming cost V 1 base and J 7 bases, with 10 bases left between them. CDR3 bases: TGTGCCAGCAGCTTAGCAGGGATGGGTGAAAAACTGTTTTTT. Translating it yields CASSLAGMGEKLFF. Combining the CDR3 with reference TRBV11-2 and TRBJ1-4 gives the whole variable domain EAGVAQSPRYKIIEKRQSVAFWCNPISGHATLYWYQQILGQGPKLLIQFQNNGVVDDSQLPKDRFSAERLKGVDSTLKIQPAKLEDSAVYLCASSLAGMGEKLFFGSGTQLSVL.

The V and J genes are TRBV25-1 and TRBJ2-2, with 8 positions matching TRBD1. Germline values: CDR1 MGHDK, CDR2 SYGVNS. This CDR3 has 15 amino acids. Trimming at V came to 5 bases and at J to 7 bases, leaving 9 bases not matched to a gene. The DNA for the CDR3 is TGTGCCAGCAGTAAAGCGACAGGGGTAGACGGGGAGCTGTTTTTT. Protein sequence: CASSKATGVDGELFF.

This chain links TRBV18 with TRBJ2-3; 15 positions match TRBD2. The V and J ends lost 0 bases and 7 bases, in that order; junction bases with no gene match: 2. Per germline, CDR1 KGHSH and CDR2 LQKENI. The CDR3 is 16 residues long. CDR3 bases: TGTGCCAGCTCACCACCGGGACTAGCGGGGGGAAATACGCAGTATTTT. Protein product: CASSPPGLAGGNTQYF.

This chain uses TRBV14 with TRBJ2-3; D is perhaps TRBD2 (5 bases). Germline-derived CDR1 and CDR2 are SGHDN and FVKESK. V shed 6 bases and J shed 4 bases, with 5 bases lying between them. The CDR3 has 11 residues. The CDR3 DNA follows: TGTGCCAGCAGTAGCGCAGATACGCAGTATTTT. Translation gives CASSSADTQYF.

This chain uses TRBV7-6 with TRBJ1-3; perhaps TRBD1 as D (6 bases). CDR1 and CDR2 from the germline V gene are SGHVS and FNYEAQ. This CDR3 has 18 residues. V gave up 5 bases and J gave up 0 bases, with 20 bases separating them. As DNA, the CDR3 is TGTGCCAGCAGCCTGCCCGCTGGGGGCACATACTCTGGAAACACCATATATTTT. Amino acids: CASSLPAGGTYSGNTIYF.

V gene TRBV27 combines with J gene TRBJ1-4; 7 bases match TRBD1. This CDR3 spans 15 amino acids. Germline V gene sequence: CDR1 MNHEY, CDR2 SMNVEV (reference sequence). The J segment lost 10 bases and the V segment lost 4 bases, leaving 12 bases of the junction unmatched. The CDR3 loop reads CASSSTGEVYGKLFF. In DNA form, the CDR3 reads TGTGCCAGCAGTTCCACAGGGGAAGTTTATGGAAAACTGTTTTTT.

The V call is TRBV9, the J call TRBJ1-1; 8 positions match TRBD1. The length of the CDR3 is 14 residues. Germline loops: CDR1 SGDLS, CDR2 YYNGEE. V lost 5 bases, J lost 7 bases, and 10 bases stayed unmatched. The CDR3 sequence: CASRAGAGGVEAFF. The CDR3 DNA follows: TGTGCCAGCAGGGCCGGGGCAGGGGGCGTTGAAGCTTTCTTT.

V is TRBV29-1 and J is TRBJ2-1; 9 positions match TRBD2. This CDR3 has 18 residues. Trimming at V came to 3 bases and at J to 7 bases, leaving 19 bases not matched to a gene. CDR1 and CDR2 from the germline V gene are SQVTM and ANQGSEA. As DNA, the CDR3 is TGCAGCGTTGAGGGCGACCTCCTGCGGGAGGGCCGTTATAATGAGCAGTTCTTC. Translated, it gives CSVEGDLLREGRYNEQFF.

The rearrangement uses TRBV7-2 and TRBJ1-1; D is possibly TRBD1 (6 bases). There are 13 residues in the CDR3. Germline lookup yields CDR1 SGHTA and CDR2 FQGNSA. Trimming removed 5 bases from V and 7 bases from J, with 14 bases in between. This CDR3 is CASSPPQGFEAFF. The CDR3 bases are TGTGCCAGCAGCCCCCCTCAGGGGTTTGAAGCTTTCTTT.

V usage is TRBV5-6 and J usage is TRBJ1-5; weak D call: TRBD1 (5 bases). The V gene lost 4 bases and the J gene lost 0 bases, with 14 bases spanning the gap. The V gene's germline CDR1 is SGHDT and CDR2 YYEEEE. This CDR3 is 16 amino acids long. DNA for the CDR3: TGTGCCAGCAGCGCGTATAGGGGTTATAGCAATCAGCCCCAGCATTTT. It yields the protein CASSAYRGYSNQPQHF. Variable domain in full (rest from reference TRBV5-6 and TRBJ1-5): DAGVTQSPTHLIKTRGQQVTLRCSPKSGHDTVSWYQQALGQGPQFIFQYYEEEERQRGNFPDRFSGHQFPNYSSELNVNALLLGDSALYLCASSAYRGYSNQPQHFGDGTRLSIL.

The chain employs TRBV5-1 and TRBJ1-1, with 7 bases matching TRBD1. With 4 bases clipped from V and 7 bases from J, the junction kept 10 bases outside the gene matches. CDR1 SGHRS and CDR2 YFSETQ come from the germline V gene. The CDR3 length is 14 residues. The CDR3 region has the DNA TGCGCCAGCAGCCTAGGGGACAGCACCAATGAAGCTTTCTTT. It encodes CASSLGDSTNEAFF.

The chain couples TRBV2 to TRBJ1-5, with D perhaps matching TRBD1 (6 bases). The ends were cut back, 6 bases at V and 2 bases at J, with 14 bases in the middle. Germline V gene sequence: CDR1 SNHLY, CDR2 FYNNEI. The length of the CDR3 is 15 residues. CDR3 loop: CASSPTGLGNQPQHF. The CDR3 region has the DNA TGTGCCAGCAGCCCGACAGGCTTGGGCAATCAGCCCCAGCATTTT.

CDR3 sequence reads: CSARDDRVQHF. In DNA, the CDR3 is TGCAGTGCTAGAGACGACAGAGTTCAGCATTTT. The J gene is TRBJ1-5, the V gene TRBV20-1; tentative D call: TRBD1 (5 bases). V lost 0 bases and J 13 bases, leaving 10 bases between the germline ends. CDR1 and CDR2 (germline): DFQATT, SNEGSKA (reference sequence). The CDR3 is made up of 11 amino acids.

The chain employs TRBV27 and TRBJ1-2; weak D call: TRBD1 (5 bases). The CDR3 totals 16 residues. CDR1 is MNHEY and CDR2 is SMNVEV in the germline V gene (reference sequence). V shed 3 bases and J shed 2 bases, with 16 bases lying between them. In DNA form, the CDR3 reads TGTGCCAGCAGTTTCGCTGGGGCAGACGTAAACTATGGCTACACCTTC. As protein: CASSFAGADVNYGYTF.

The rearrangement links TRBV7-2 to TRBJ2-5, with 8 bases lining up with TRBD2. From germline, CDR1 is SGHTA and CDR2 FQGNSA. The V and J ends lost 5 bases and 9 bases, in that order; junction bases with no gene match: 5. CDR3 length equals 12 residues. The CDR3 DNA follows: TGTGCCAGCAGCCACGGGGGGGTGGCCCAGTACTTC. Translation: CASSHGGVAQYF.

For the CDR3, the DNA is TGTGCCAGCACACAGAACAATCAGCCCCAGCATTTT. Its protein is CASTQNNQPQHF. The rearrangement links TRBV6-1 to TRBJ1-5, with unresolved D. Trimming removed 7 bases from V and 3 bases from J, with 7 bases in between. The CDR3 loop spans 12 amino acids. Germline V CDR1 and CDR2: MNHNS, SASEGT.

This chain uses TRBV7-8 with TRBJ2-7; 11 bases align to TRBD2. V lost 1 base, J lost 4 bases, and 9 bases stayed unmatched. The V gene's germline CDR1 is SGHVS and CDR2 FQNEAQ. The CDR3 length is 17 residues. The DNA of the CDR3 is TGTGCCAGCAGCTTAGTAGCGGGAGGGGGTGTAATGTACGAGCAGTACTTC. This sequence encodes CASSLVAGGGVMYEQYF.

The V and J genes are TRBV19 and TRBJ1-5, with D possibly matching TRBD1 (5 bases). The CDR3 has 14 residues. Germline-derived CDR1 and CDR2 are LNHDA and SQIVND (reference sequence). The V gene lost 3 bases and the J gene lost 6 bases, with 12 bases spanning the gap. This CDR3 is CASSMAGKGQPQHF. CDR3 coding DNA: TGTGCCAGTAGTATGGCAGGGAAGGGTCAGCCCCAGCATTTT.

J is TRBJ1-2 and V is TRBV6-1; 10 nucleotides align to TRBD1. J lost 4 bases, V lost 3 bases, and 8 bases had no gene match. CDR3 length equals 16 residues. Germline values: CDR1 MNHNS, CDR2 SASEGT. The CDR3 loop is CASSEDRGGLSYGYTF. The CDR3 DNA sequence: TGTGCCAGCAGTGAGGACAGGGGGGGATTGAGCTATGGCTACACCTTC.

This chain joins TRBV4-1 and TRBJ2-1, with TRBD2 as a possible D gene (6 bases). The germline gives CDR1 MGHRA, CDR2 YSYEKL. CDR3 length: 15 residues. V lost 0 bases and J 3 bases, leaving 9 bases between the germline ends. Written as DNA, the CDR3 is TGCGCCAGCAGCCAAGATGGGAGGAGCTACAATGAGCAGTTCTTC. Translating gives CASSQDGRSYNEQFF.

The chain employs TRBV7-2 and TRBJ2-1, with 8 positions matching TRBD2. The germline V gene has CDR1 SGHTA and CDR2 FQGNSA. V trimming: 5 bases; J trimming: 3 bases; junction bases outside the gene matches: 9. CDR3 length: 16 residues. The chain's CDR3 is CASSRRGTSLYNEQFF. Written as DNA, the CDR3 is TGTGCCAGCAGCCGGAGGGGGACTAGTCTCTACAATGAGCAGTTCTTC.

The gene calls are TRBV29-1 and TRBJ2-1; 8 nucleotides align to TRBD2. The CDR3 has 15 amino acids. Germline values: CDR1 SQVTM, CDR2 ANQGSEA. V shed 7 bases and J 0 bases; nucleotides not matched to a gene: 8. This chain's CDR3 is CSETSGGFSYNEQFF. CDR3 sequence (DNA): TGCAGCGAGACGAGCGGGGGTTTCTCCTACAATGAGCAGTTCTTC.

This clone was seen once. The J gene is TRBJ1-2, the V gene TRBV28; D not certain. Trimming cost V 7 bases and J 0 bases, with 9 bases left between them. CDR1 MDHEN and CDR2 SYDVKM come from the germline V gene. The CDR3 totals 13 residues. The CDR3 reads CASKGRPNYGYTF. In DNA form, the CDR3 reads TGTGCCAGCAAAGGCAGGCCTAACTATGGCTACACCTTC.

In nucleotides, the CDR3 is TGTGCCAGCAGTTACACAGCTGCCGATCAGCCCCAGCATTTT. As protein: CASSYTAADQPQHF. The chain links TRBV6-5 to TRBJ1-5; no clear D. The germline CDR1 and CDR2 sequences are MNHEY and SVGAGI. V was cut by 2 bases and J by 5 bases, with 10 bases left in between. This CDR3 region has 14 residues.

This clone appeared once. This rearrangement joins TRBV6-5 to TRBJ2-5; TRBD1 matches at 7 bases. The V segment lost 4 bases and the J segment 2 bases; nucleotides outside the gene matches: 4. Germline assignment: CDR1 MNHEY and CDR2 SVGAGI. The CDR3 loop spans 14 amino acids. The CDR3 region is CASSLTGIQETQYF. The CDR3 nucleotides read TGTGCCAGCAGTTTGACAGGGATACAAGAGACCCAGTACTTC.

Comments on this clone: One end of the junction varies from germline; a read error may be responsible. The DNA of the CDR3 is TGTGCCAGCACCAGGACTGAACAAGTTGATTTT. The encoded protein is CASTRTEQVDF. The V and J genes are TRBV7-8 and TRBJ2-3, with D possibly matching TRBD2 (5 bases). Germline values: CDR1 SGHVS, CDR2 FQNEAQ. The CDR3 extends over 11 amino acids.

This sequence joins TRBV28 and TRBJ1-2; weak D call: TRBD1 (5 bases). Trimming took off 6 bases at V and 1 base at J, with 18 bases between the two ends. This CDR3 spans 16 amino acids. Germline loops: CDR1 MDHEN, CDR2 SYDVKM. The CDR3 DNA reads as TGTGCCAGCAGCAGACAGCTTCCCCACTTTAACTATGGCTACACCTTC. Protein sequence: CASSRQLPHFNYGYTF.

This rearrangement joins TRBV7-3 to TRBJ1-5; TRBD1 aligns across 7 bases. This CDR3 contains 11 residues. V lost 4 bases and J lost 13; bases outside the gene matches: 4. The germline CDR1 and CDR2 sequences are SGHTA and FQGTGA. As DNA, the CDR3 is TGTGCCAGCAGCTCCGGACAGGCGCAGCATTTT. Translated, it gives CASSSGQAQHF.

V gene TRBV5-1 combines with J gene TRBJ2-7; 14 nucleotides match TRBD2. Per the germline V gene, CDR1 is SGHRS and CDR2 is YFSETQ. The CDR3 totals 18 residues. The V segment lost 0 bases and the J segment 2 bases; nucleotides outside the gene matches: 7. The CDR3 bases are TGCGCCAGCAGCTTGGAGACTAGCGGGAGGGCCGGAGCCTACGAGCAGTACTTC. It translates to CASSLETSGRAGAYEQYF. Full variable domain (remainder filled in from reference TRBV5-1 and TRBJ2-7): KAGVTQTPRYLIKTRGQQVTLSCSPISGHRSVSWYQQTPGQGLQFLFEYFSETQRNKGNFPGRFSGRQFSNSRSEMNVSTLELGDSALYLCASSLETSGRAGAYEQYFGPGTRLTVT.

V is TRBV19 and J is TRBJ2-3, with D maybe TRBD1 (5 bases). Trimming removed 3 bases at V and 4 bases at J, with 11 bases between. Looked up from germline, CDR1 is LNHDA and CDR2 is SQIVND (reference sequence). The length of the CDR3 is 14 residues. The CDR3 is CASSIGHGADTQYF. The CDR3 DNA sequence: TGTGCCAGTAGTATTGGACATGGGGCAGATACGCAGTATTTT.